This TCR beta chain was found in a study of ipilimumab plus nivolumab after autologous stem cell transplantation. Checkpoint therapy with ipilimumab 1 mg/kg began 14 to 28 days after transplant. Patients got 3 mg/kg IV nivolumab weeks 1, 4, 7, 10, then biweekly through week 26. Profiled with immunoSEQ multiplex PCR; TCRdb holds only in-frame clones, not every one. This table holds 15,000 to 20,000 clones, 70% to 90% found once. Germline V CDR1 and CDR2: SEHNR, FQNEAQ (reference sequence). The V gene lost 1 base and the J gene lost 9 bases, with 13 bases spanning the gap. The CDR3 contains 14 residues.

The gene calls are TRBV7-9 and TRBJ2-1; D is ambiguous. This specimen consisted of PBMCs, obtained in a trial of ipilimumab plus nivolumab as post-transplant consolidation. The sequence was collected from a male donor with diffuse large B-cell lymphoma. The CDR3 DNA follows: TGTGCCAGCAGCTTAGGAGATCCGGTTAGTGAGCAGTTCTTC. The encoded protein is CASSLGDPVSEQFF.